Following are 14 T cell receptor beta chains from one sample sequenced in a study of T-cell reconstitution after alpha-beta-depleted transplantation in children (dated by TCRdb to 2015 to 2016). The library was obtained by PCR. Data came from an Illumina HiSeq 2500. TCR library preparation used molecular barcoding, with unique molecular identifiers applied to normalize quantification of the TCRbeta repertoire. The public reads were reprocessed in TCRdb via fastp at Q25 and MiXCR, keeping in-frame beta chains. Records with the same CDR3 protein are collapsed into one entry carrying the most frequent genes and DNA. This sample has 90,000 to 130,000 distinct CDR3 sequences in its table, and about 9.4% of those were observed once. 30% to 35% of the sample lies in the top ten. Interpreted using the paper, the treatment or condition label stands for: allogeneic hematopoietic cell transplantation with graft depleted of TCRalphabeta T cells and CD19 B cells.

The material sequenced was PBMCs, taken before TCRalphabeta/CD19-depleted stem cell transplant. These receptors were taken from a boy under 10 years old with acute lymphoblastic leukemia, due to receive a stem cell transplant.

This clonotype was counted only a few times. This chain links TRBV25-1 with TRBJ2-5, with 11 bases that match TRBD2. Germline CDR1 reads MGHDK; CDR2 reads SYGVNS. J was trimmed by 5 bases and V by 1 base; bases with no gene match: 9. CDR3 size: 17 residues. The CDR3 region is CASSEWGSGRAGETQYF. For the CDR3, the DNA is TGTGCCAGCAGTGAATGGGGTAGCGGGAGGGCCGGGGAGACCCAGTACTTC.

This clonotype was detected a few times. The chain joins TRBV7-2 to TRBJ1-1, with D uncertain. Trimming pared 2 bases from V and 2 bases from J, leaving 6 bases between. The CDR3 runs 13 residues. Germline CDR1 and CDR2: SGHTA and FQGNSA. The CDR3 DNA sequence: TGTGCCAGCAGCTTATGGCAAAACACTGAAGCTTTCTTT. As protein: CASSLWQNTEAFF.

This clonotype showed up many times. The genes are TRBV7-2 and TRBJ1-1; D gene uncertain. CDR1 and CDR2 (germline): SGHTA, FQGNSA. Trimming took 2 bases from V and 0 from J, leaving 7 bases between them. The CDR3 sequence is 14 residues long. The CDR3 DNA follows: TGTGCCAGCAGCTTACTGGGCCTGAACACTGAAGCTTTCTTT. This sequence encodes CASSLLGLNTEAFF.

V gene TRBV15 combines with J gene TRBJ2-3, with TRBD2 matching 8 bases. Germline CDR1 LNHNV, CDR2 YYDKDF (reference sequence). Losses at the gene ends were 0 bases for V and 1 base for J; bases not matched to a gene: 0. The CDR3 is 15 residues long. CDR3: CATSRELAGTDTQYF. In nucleotides, the CDR3 is TGTGCCACCAGCAGAGAACTAGCGGGCACAGATACGCAGTATTTT.

This clonotype was seen ten or more times. V gene TRBV18 combines with J gene TRBJ2-7; the D gene is possibly TRBD1 (6 bases). There are 14 residues in the CDR3. V was shortened by 1 base and J by 6 bases, with 13 bases between the two germline ends. Germline assignment: CDR1 KGHSH and CDR2 LQKENI. The CDR3 spells CASSPLSGVSEQYF. CDR3 sequence (DNA): TGTGCCAGCTCACCACTGTCAGGGGTTAGCGAGCAGTACTTC.

This clonotype turned up a few times. This chain links TRBV20-1 with TRBJ1-1; 10 bases fit TRBD1. Germline lookup yields CDR1 DFQATT and CDR2 SNEGSKA (reference sequence). CDR3 size: 15 residues. V was pared by 6 bases and J by 4 bases, with 11 bases of the junction left unmatched. The CDR3 nucleotides are TGCAGTGCCTCGACAGGGGGCATGCCAACCACTGAAGCTTTCTTT. Protein: CSASTGGMPTTEAFF.

This clonotype has at least ten counts. The rearrangement uses TRBV12-3 or TRBV12-4 and TRBJ2-5; TRBD2 agrees at 9 bases. This CDR3 contains 14 residues. Trimming cost V 3 bases and J 4 bases; bases outside gene matches: 3. The CDR3: CASSFGGGGETQYF. Here the CDR3 DNA reads TGTGCCAGCAGTTTCGGCGGGGGGGGAGAGACCCAGTACTTC.

The chain is built from TRBV20-1 and TRBJ2-1, with D possibly being TRBD2 (6 bases). The CDR3 has 14 amino acids. Germline V gene sequence: CDR1 DFQATT, CDR2 SNEGSKA (reference sequence). V was clipped by 3 bases and J by 6 bases, with 15 bases between them. The CDR3 DNA follows: TGCAGTGCTAGGAGCGGGCTCTGGGGCAATGAGCAGTTCTTC. Translating it yields CSARSGLWGNEQFF.

This clonotype was counted a few times. This sequence joins TRBV12-3 or TRBV12-4 and TRBJ2-2; 13 bases agree with TRBD2. The CDR3 extends over 16 amino acids. The V gene end was trimmed by 5 bases and the J gene end by 5 bases; junction bases not matched to a gene: 5. The CDR3 nucleotides are TGTGCCAGCAGTCCCGGGACTAGCGGGGATACCGGGGAGCTGTTTTTT. Translating gives CASSPGTSGDTGELFF.

This clonotype has just a few counts. This chain joins TRBV10-3 and TRBJ1-6; D possibly corresponds to TRBD1 (6 bases). Per germline, CDR1 ENHRY and CDR2 SYGVKD. Trimming shortened V by 4 bases and J by 5 bases, and 9 bases separated the two germline ends. This CDR3 region has 14 residues. For the CDR3, the DNA is TGTGCCATCAGTGGTGGACAGCATAATTCACCCCTCCACTTT. Protein product: CAISGGQHNSPLHF.

This clonotype was observed many times. This rearrangement joins TRBV5-1 to TRBJ1-1, with 8 bases aligning to TRBD1. J was trimmed by 1 base and V by 2 bases; bases with no gene match: 4. The CDR3 extends over 15 amino acids. The V gene's germline CDR1 is SGHRS and CDR2 YFSETQ. The DNA of the CDR3 is TGCGCCAGCAGCTTTCCGGACAGGGAGAACACTGAAGCTTTCTTT. Its translation is CASSFPDRENTEAFF. Looking up the rest from reference TRBV5-1 and TRBJ1-1 gives the full variable domain: KAGVTQTPRYLIKTRGQQVTLSCSPISGHRSVSWYQQTPGQGLQFLFEYFSETQRNKGNFPGRFSGRQFSNSRSEMNVSTLELGDSALYLCASSFPDRENTEAFFGQGTRLTVV.

In its sample, this clonotype was seen many times. This chain joins TRBV12-3 or TRBV12-4 and TRBJ2-7, with D perhaps being TRBD1 or TRBD2 (6 bases each). The V end was cut by 8 bases, the J end by 6 bases, with 29 bases between. CDR3 size: 17 residues. The CDR3, as DNA: TGTGCCAGCGGGGGCTCAAACAGGGCTCGGGAGTTTTTCGAGCAGTACTTC. Translating gives CASGGSNRAREFFEQYF.

The genes are TRBV4-2 and TRBJ2-2, with 14 bases matching TRBD2. Germline V lookup: CDR1 LGHNA, CDR2 YNFKEQ. CDR3 length equals 19 residues. J was trimmed by 3 bases and V by 1 base; bases with no gene match: 7. CDR3 DNA sequence: TGTGCCAGCAGCCAAGCCCCCGGACTAGCGGGAGGATACACCGGGGAGCTGTTTTTT. Protein sequence: CASSQAPGLAGGYTGELFF.

This clonotype came up many times. V is TRBV6-5 and J is TRBJ2-1; no firm D call. The CDR3 runs 15 residues. Germline V gene lookup returns CDR1 MNHEY and CDR2 SVGAGI. V was pared by 2 bases and J by 2 bases, with 10 bases between. For the CDR3, the DNA is TGTGCCAGCAGTTACAGGGCAGGTACCTACAATGAGCAGTTCTTC. This encodes CASSYRAGTYNEQFF.